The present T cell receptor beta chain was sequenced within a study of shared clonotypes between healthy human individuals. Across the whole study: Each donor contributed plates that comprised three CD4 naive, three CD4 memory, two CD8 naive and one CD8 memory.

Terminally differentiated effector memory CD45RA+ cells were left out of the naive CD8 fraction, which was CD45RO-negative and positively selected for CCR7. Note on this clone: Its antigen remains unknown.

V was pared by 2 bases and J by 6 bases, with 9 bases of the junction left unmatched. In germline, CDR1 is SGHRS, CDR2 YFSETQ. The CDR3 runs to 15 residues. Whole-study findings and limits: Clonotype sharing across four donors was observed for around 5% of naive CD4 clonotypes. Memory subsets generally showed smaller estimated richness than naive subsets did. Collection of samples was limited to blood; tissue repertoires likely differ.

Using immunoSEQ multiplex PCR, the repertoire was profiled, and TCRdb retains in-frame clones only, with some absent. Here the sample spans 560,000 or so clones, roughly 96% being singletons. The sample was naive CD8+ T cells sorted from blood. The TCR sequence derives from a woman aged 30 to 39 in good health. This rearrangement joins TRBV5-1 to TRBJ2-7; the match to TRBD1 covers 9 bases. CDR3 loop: CASSFRGQGTAEQYF. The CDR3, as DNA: TGCGCCAGCAGCTTCCGGGGACAGGGAACTGCCGAGCAGTACTTC.